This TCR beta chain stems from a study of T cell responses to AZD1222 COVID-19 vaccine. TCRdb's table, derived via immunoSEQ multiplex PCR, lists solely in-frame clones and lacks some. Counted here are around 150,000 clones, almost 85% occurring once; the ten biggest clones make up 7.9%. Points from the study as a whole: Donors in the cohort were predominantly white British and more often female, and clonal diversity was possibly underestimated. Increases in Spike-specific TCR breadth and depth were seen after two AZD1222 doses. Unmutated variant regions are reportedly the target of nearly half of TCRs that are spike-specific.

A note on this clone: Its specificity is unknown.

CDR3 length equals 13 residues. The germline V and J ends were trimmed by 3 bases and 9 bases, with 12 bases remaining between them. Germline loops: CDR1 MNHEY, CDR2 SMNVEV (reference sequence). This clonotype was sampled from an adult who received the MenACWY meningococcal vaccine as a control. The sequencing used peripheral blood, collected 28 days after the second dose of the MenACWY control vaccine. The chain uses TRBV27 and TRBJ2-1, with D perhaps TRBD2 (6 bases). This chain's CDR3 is CASSLTRIGEQFF. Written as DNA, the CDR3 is TGTGCCAGCAGTTTGACTAGAATCGGTGAGCAGTTCTTC.